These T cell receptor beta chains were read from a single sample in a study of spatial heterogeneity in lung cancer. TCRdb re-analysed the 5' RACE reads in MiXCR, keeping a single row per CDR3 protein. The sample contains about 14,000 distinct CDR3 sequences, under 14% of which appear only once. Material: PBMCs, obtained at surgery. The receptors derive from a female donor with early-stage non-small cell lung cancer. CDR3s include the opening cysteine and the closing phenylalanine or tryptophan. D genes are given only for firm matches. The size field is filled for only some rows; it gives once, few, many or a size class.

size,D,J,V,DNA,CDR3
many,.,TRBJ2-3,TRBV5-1,TGCGCCAGCAGCTTTCAGGGGGGGCCGGCGGATACGCAGTATTTT,CASSFQGGPADTQYF
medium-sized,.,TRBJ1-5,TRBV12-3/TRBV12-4,TGTGCCAGCAGTTTAGGGGGGGGGCCCCAGCATTTT,CASSLGGGPQHF
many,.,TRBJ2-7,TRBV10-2,TGCGCCAGCAGTGACAGGGGTTGGGAGCAGTACTTC,CASSDRGWEQYF
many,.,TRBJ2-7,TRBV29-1,TGCAGCGTTGCCTCGGGTGGCATCGGAGAGCAGTACTTC,CSVASGGIGEQYF
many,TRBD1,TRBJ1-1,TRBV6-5,TGTGCCAGCAGCATCGGACAGGGGGCTGAAGCTTTCTTT,CASSIGQGAEAFF
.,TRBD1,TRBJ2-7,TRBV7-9,TGTGCCAGCAGCCCGGACAGGGACGAGCAGTACTTC,CASSPDRDEQYF
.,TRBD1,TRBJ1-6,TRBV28,TGTGCCAGCAGCCCCCCCGGGACAGTTGATTCACCCCTCCACTTT,CASSPPGTVDSPLHF
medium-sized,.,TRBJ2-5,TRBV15,TGTGCCACCAGCAGGTCGGGTCTCCAAGAGACCCAGTACTTC,CATSRSGLQETQYF
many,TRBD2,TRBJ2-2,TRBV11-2,TGTGCCAGCAGCTTAGTTGCGGGGGGGCCCGGGGAGCTGTTTTTT,CASSLVAGGPGELFF
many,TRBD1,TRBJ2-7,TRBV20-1,TGCAGTGAGAGCCCCCAGACAGGGCCTTCCTACGAGCAGTACTTC,CSESPQTGPSYEQYF
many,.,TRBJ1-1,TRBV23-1,TGCGCCAGCAGGCGCCCCGACACCCTGAACACTGAAGCTTTCTTT,CASRRPDTLNTEAFF
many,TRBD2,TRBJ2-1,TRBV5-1,TGCGCCAGCAGCCCCAGCGGGGGGTCCTACAATGAGCAGTTCTTC,CASSPSGGSYNEQFF
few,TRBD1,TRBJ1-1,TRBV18,TGTGCCAGCTCACCCTCACAGGGGGGGAACACTGAAGCTTTCTTT,CASSPSQGGNTEAFF
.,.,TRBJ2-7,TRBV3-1,TGTGCCAGCAGCCCCCAGCAAAATCGACCCTACGAGCAGTACTTC,CASSPQQNRPYEQYF
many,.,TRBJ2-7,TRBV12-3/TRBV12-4,TGTGCCAGCAGTTCAAGACAGGACTCCTACGAGCAGTACTTC,CASSSRQDSYEQYF
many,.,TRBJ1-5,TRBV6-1,TGTGCCAGCAGTGAGGACGGCAGGGGCAGCAATCAGCCCCAGCATTTT,CASSEDGRGSNQPQHF
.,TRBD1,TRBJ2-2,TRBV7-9,TGTGCCAGCAGCCGTACCGGGACAGGGATCACCGGGGAGCTGTTTTTT,CASSRTGTGITGELFF
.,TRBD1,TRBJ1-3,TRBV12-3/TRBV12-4,TGTGCCAGCAGTTCCTTGTACTTTATCATACAGGGGAAGAGGGGTTCTGGAAACACCATATATTTT,CASSSLYFIIQGKRGSGNTIYF
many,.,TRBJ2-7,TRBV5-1,TGCGCCAGCAGAGGGACTCCGAGCTCCTACGAGCAGTACTTC,CASRGTPSSYEQYF
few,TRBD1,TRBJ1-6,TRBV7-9,TGTGCCAGCAGCTTTCGGACAGGGGCAATTAATTCACCCCTCCACTTT,CASSFRTGAINSPLHF
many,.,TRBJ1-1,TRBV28,TGTGCCAGCAGTCGGAGGGACACTGAAGCTTTCTTT,CASSRRDTEAFF
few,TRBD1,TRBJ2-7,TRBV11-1,TGTGCCAGCAGCTTAGTTGGGACAGGCTCGTACGAGCAGTACTTC,CASSLVGTGSYEQYF